This record looks at one T cell receptor (beta chain) sequence and its context. Sequencing templates came from extracted RNA that was reverse transcribed into cDNA. Sequencing was performed with immunoSEQ multiplex PCR; in TCRdb, only in-frame clones are kept and a portion is missing. The table has 150,000 to 200,000 clones, just over 65% seen once. The data were taken from a study of CD8+ T cells in alopecia areata. The sample was CD8+ T cells sorted from blood, taken at week 0. The clonotype was recovered from a human donor with alopecia areata.

DNA of the CDR3: TGTGCCAGCAGCCTGACAGTCTACAATGAGCAGTTCTTC. Its translation: CASSLTVYNEQFF. The chain is built from TRBV6-4 and TRBJ2-1; D is possibly TRBD1 (5 bases). CDR3 length: 13 amino acids. Trimming left V 6 bases short and J 3 bases short, with 9 bases between. Per the germline V gene, CDR1 is MRHNA and CDR2 is SNTAGT.